The 5 T cell receptor beta chains listed next were all sequenced from one sample in a study of T cell repertoires in cytomegalovirus infection. MiXCR was run by TCRdb on the reads, yielding one entry per CDR3 protein. The table lists about 740,000 distinct CDR3 sequences, approximately 34% of them singletons. Sequenced input: PBMCs. These receptors all stem from a human donor in good health (CMV status not recorded). Some clones in this sample may be carry-over from other donors' samples.

The rearrangement uses TRBV15 and TRBJ1-1, with D perhaps TRBD1 (5 bases). V was clipped by 1 base and J by 1 base, with 10 bases between them. Germline V lookup: CDR1 LNHNV, CDR2 YYDKDF (reference sequence). The CDR3 consists of 15 residues. CDR3 sequence (DNA): TGTGCCACCAGCAGAGGATCCCAGGGGAACACTGAAGCTTTCTTT. Protein product: CATSRGSQGNTEAFF.

V gene TRBV20-1 combines with J gene TRBJ2-5; no reliable D call. CDR1 DFQATT and CDR2 SNEGSKA come from the germline V gene (reference sequence). The V gene lost 3 bases and the J gene lost 5 bases, with 7 bases spanning the gap. This CDR3 region has 11 residues. CDR3 DNA: TGCAGTGCTAGGGTGCGGGAGACCCAGTACTTC. This sequence encodes CSARVRETQYF.

J is TRBJ1-4 and V is TRBV18; 9 nucleotides align to TRBD1. Germline CDR1 KGHSH, CDR2 LQKENI. This CDR3 has 16 residues. V shed 0 bases, J shed 5 bases, and the junction held 4 bases outside the gene matches. As DNA, the CDR3 is TGTGCCAGCTCACCACCCACAGGGGGCTTGAATGAAAAACTGTTTTTT. This sequence encodes CASSPPTGGLNEKLFF.

The J gene is TRBJ2-7, the V gene TRBV7-2; 7 bases align to TRBD1. This CDR3 comprises 17 residues. With V trimmed by 0 bases and J by 1 base, 9 bases remained unmatched. From germline, CDR1 is SGHTA and CDR2 FQGNSA. In DNA, the CDR3 is TGTGCCAGCAGCTTAGCTGTTGGTGGGGGACAGTCCTACGAGCAGTACGTC. Its protein is CASSLAVGGGQSYEQYV.

This clonotype was found once. The V call is TRBV6-6, the J call TRBJ2-7; 8 bases are a match to TRBD2. V dropped 3 bases and J dropped 2; count of bases not matched to a gene: 6. Germline V gene sequence: CDR1 MNHNY, CDR2 SVGAGI (reference sequence). The CDR3 consists of 15 residues. The CDR3 protein is CASSYRREVPYEQYF. The CDR3, as DNA: TGTGCCAGCAGTTATCGGCGGGAGGTCCCCTACGAGCAGTACTTC.